This T cell receptor (beta chain) comes out of a study of CD8+CD57+ T cells in acquired aplastic anemia. As for the study in general: Across the sorted CD4+ and CD8+ cells, DNA amounts averaged about 3.1 ug.

The V end was cut by 2 bases, the J end by 8 bases, with 10 bases between. The CDR3 sequence is 13 residues long. Germline loops: CDR1 SGHAT, CDR2 FQDESV (reference sequence). CDR3 and TCR beta VDJ profiling relied on genomic DNA as the template. TCRdb reanalysed the reads using MiXCR and keeps one entry per CDR3 protein. The sample holds around 500,000 distinct CDR3 sequences, about a third seen once. This clonotype turned up a few times. Its antigen is unidentified. The sequenced patients had an expansion of CD8+CD57+ cells seen by flow cytometry. Study conclusions and caveats: Any difference that existed in CD8+ Simpson's diversity between patients and controls was not significant. There were over 25 CD8+ CDR3 sequences that occurred in both patients and controls.

The source material was sorted CD4+, CD8+, or CD8+CD57+ T cells (not recorded which) from PBMCs. V and J are TRBV11-1 and TRBJ2-4; perhaps TRBD1 as D (5 bases). The clonotype comes from a human donor with aplastic anemia. CDR3 residues: CASSLPDRHIQYF. CDR3 bases: TGTGCCAGCAGCTTACCTGACAGACACATTCAGTACTTC. Complete variable domain (other parts from reference TRBV11-1 and TRBJ2-4): EAEVAQSPRYKITEKSQAVAFWCDPISGHATLYWYRQILGQGPELLVQFQDESVVDDSQLPKDRFSAERLKGVDSTLKIQPAELGDSAMYLCASSLPDRHIQYFGAGTRLSVL.